This T cell receptor beta chain was documented in a study of blood T cell repertoires in COVID-19. Overall study: Samples of COVID-19 (acute and convalescent) were obtained from the United States, Italy and Spain. Nucleic acid was either cDNA or gDNA, and it came from T cells, B-cell-depleted T cells, or PBMCs.

The CDR3 length is 13 residues. The V gene lost 1 base and the J gene lost 1 base, with 5 bases spanning the gap. Germline V gene data show CDR1 as SGHRS and CDR2 as YFSETQ. TCRdb's copy holds only in-frame clones and misses some; the assay was immunoSEQ multiplex PCR. The data show around 120,000 clones, about 78% seen once. This clone was detected a few times. The sequenced sample was peripheral blood. The chain carries TRBV5-1 and TRBJ1-1; no reliable D call. The TCR comes from a man in his 70s with acute or convalescent COVID-19. The CDR3 coding sequence is TGCGCCAGCAGCTTGTACAGGAACACTGAAGCTTTCTTT. Translation: CASSLYRNTEAFF.